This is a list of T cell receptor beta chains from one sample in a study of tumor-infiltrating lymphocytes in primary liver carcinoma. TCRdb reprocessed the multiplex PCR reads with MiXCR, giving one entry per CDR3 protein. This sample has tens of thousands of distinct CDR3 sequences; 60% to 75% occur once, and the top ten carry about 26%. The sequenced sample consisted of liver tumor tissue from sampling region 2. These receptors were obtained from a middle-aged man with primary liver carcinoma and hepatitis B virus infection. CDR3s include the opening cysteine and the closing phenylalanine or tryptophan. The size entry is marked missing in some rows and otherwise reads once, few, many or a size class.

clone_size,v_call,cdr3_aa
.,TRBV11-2,CASTPLETAYYEQYF
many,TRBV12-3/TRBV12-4,CASTRAQAKNIQYF
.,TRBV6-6,CTSRGLAGVGSYEQYF
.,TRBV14,CDSSQRTGAGDEKLFF
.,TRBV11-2,CVSRSRDSAHQETQYF
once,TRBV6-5,CASSFSIQRGDETFF
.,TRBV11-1,CASSLGLAGDVDNELFF
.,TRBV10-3,CAISGDRAKTEAVF
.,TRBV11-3,CVSSLAEGTESFF
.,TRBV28,CASSLSRRTGELFF
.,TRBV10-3,CAISAGESGDTQYF
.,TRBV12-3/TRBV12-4,CASNSGGGWEETQNF
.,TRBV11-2,CASSDPTGARETQYF
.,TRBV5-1,CASSFTGGANQPQHF
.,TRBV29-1,CSVEDPVSPTDTQYF
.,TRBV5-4,CAGEWYSYNELFF
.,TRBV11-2,CVSSLTDTAYEQYF
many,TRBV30,CAWLPGTGPHEQYF
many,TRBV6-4,CASSPGLAGEAGELFF
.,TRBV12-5,CASGKGRNTDTQYF
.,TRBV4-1,CASSQGLVAIQYF
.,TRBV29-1,CSVGGQGGETRYF
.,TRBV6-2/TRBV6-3,CGSSRGTRIDTQYF
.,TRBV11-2,CASGLGPEDPGGPPYFFYEQYF
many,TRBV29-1,CSVETPHEQYF
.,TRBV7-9,CASSLPPGGTDTQYF
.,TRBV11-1,CASSLKTNTQTDTQYF
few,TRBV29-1,CSASPLSAESTDMQYF
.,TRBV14,CASSQDRAEACF
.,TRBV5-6,CASRSGAMGNEQFF
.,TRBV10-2,CASSEGGSYKQYF
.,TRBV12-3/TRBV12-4,CASNRDTQETQYF
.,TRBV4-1,CASSQITGANHGYTF
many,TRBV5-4,CASSYDYSTDTQYF
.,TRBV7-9,CASRPQGGSGYTF
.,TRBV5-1,CTSSLAGLAVYEQYF
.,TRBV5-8,CASSKSVTGFYEQYF